The 13 T cell receptor beta chains reported below all come from one sample, sequenced in a study of cytomegalovirus exposure and HLA in healthy donors. Use of 60 Vbeta and 13 Jbeta primers characterized the PCR. Profiling relied on immunoSEQ multiplex PCR, and the TCRdb table lists in-frame clones only, not all of them. The sample comprises 150,000 to 200,000 clones, about 85% of which are singletons, and around 1.5% rests with the top ten. Source material: PBMCs. The receptors originated from a woman aged 45-65 years in good health and CMV-seronegative.

The chain combines TRBV5-1 with TRBJ2-2, with a possible D match to TRBD2 (5 bases). The length of the CDR3 is 14 residues. Per germline, CDR1 SGHRS and CDR2 YFSETQ. The germline V and J ends were trimmed by 2 bases and 2 bases, with 7 bases remaining between them. CDR3 sequence (DNA): TGCGCCAGCAGCTTAGCGGTAAACACCGGGGAGCTGTTTTTT. Translating gives CASSLAVNTGELFF.

The rearrangement joins TRBV6-5 to TRBJ2-7, with 7 bases identical to TRBD1. Germline CDR1 reads MNHEY; CDR2 reads SVGAGI. The J segment lost 6 bases and the V segment lost 4 bases, leaving 9 bases of the junction unmatched. The CDR3 has 14 residues. The CDR3 region has the DNA TGTGCCAGCAGTTCTCCGGGACAGTTGACCGAGCAGTACTTC. Protein: CASSSPGQLTEQYF.

This chain joins TRBV7-3 and TRBJ2-6; D is uncertain. This CDR3 has 15 amino acids. Germline CDR1 reads SGHTA; CDR2 reads FQGTGA. Trimming pared 5 bases from V and 0 bases from J, leaving 8 bases between. The CDR3 reads CASSPHNSGANVLTF. The CDR3, as DNA: TGTGCCAGCAGCCCCCACAACTCTGGGGCCAACGTCCTGACTTTC.

The chain employs TRBV7-9 and TRBJ1-1; TRBD1 agrees at 7 bases. Trimming cost V 4 bases and J 0 bases; bases outside gene matches: 5. The CDR3 runs to 15 residues. Germline assignment: CDR1 SEHNR and CDR2 FQNEAQ (reference sequence). CDR3 sequence reads: CASSSGDSLNTEAFF. DNA for the CDR3: TGTGCCAGCAGCTCGGGGGACAGCTTGAACACTGAAGCTTTCTTT.

The chain couples TRBV7-3 to TRBJ2-5; 8 bases match TRBD2. Per germline, CDR1 SGHTA and CDR2 FQGTGA. V was pared by 6 bases and J by 5 bases, with 8 bases of the junction left unmatched. The CDR3 loop spans 14 amino acids. The DNA of the CDR3 is TGTGCCAGCAGTTTACGGGGGGGCCGGGAGACCCAGTACTTC. Encoded protein: CASSLRGGRETQYF.

This rearrangement joins TRBV18 to TRBJ2-7, with 8 bases that match TRBD1. The CDR3 spans 14 residues. J lost 2 bases, V lost 3 bases, and 3 bases had no gene match. Germline lookup yields CDR1 KGHSH and CDR2 LQKENI. This chain's CDR3 is CASSPGTGPYEQYF. In DNA, the CDR3 is TGTGCCAGCTCACCCGGGACAGGTCCCTACGAGCAGTACTTC.

This CDR3 reads CASSLGLASYNEQFF. DNA of the CDR3: TGCGCCAGCAGCTTGGGACTAGCGTCCTACAATGAGCAGTTCTTC. The chain employs TRBV5-1 and TRBJ2-1; TRBD2 aligns across 8 bases. CDR3 length: 15 residues. Germline V lookup: CDR1 SGHRS, CDR2 YFSETQ. Trimming removed 0 bases from V and 1 base from J; junction bases left unmatched: 0.

This CDR3 is CASSIEGIAYGYTF. In DNA form, the CDR3 reads TGTGCCAGTAGTATTGAGGGCATCGCCTATGGCTACACCTTC. The V gene is TRBV19, the J gene TRBJ1-2; D not certain. Trimming left V 3 bases short and J 4 bases short, with 12 bases between. The CDR3 is 14 residues long. CDR1 is LNHDA, CDR2 SQIVND, per germline (reference sequence).

This rearrangement joins TRBV27 to TRBJ1-6; no firm D call. V gave up 6 bases and J gave up 5 bases, with 11 bases separating them. The CDR3 runs to 14 residues. CDR1 and CDR2 (germline): MNHEY, SMNVEV (reference sequence). In DNA, the CDR3 is TGTGCCAGCAGCGGGGATCGAGATAATTCACCCCTCCACTTT. This codes for CASSGDRDNSPLHF.

The rearrangement joins TRBV13 to TRBJ2-7, with 10 bases lining up with TRBD1. The CDR3 is 16 residues long. V shed 3 bases, J shed 2 bases, and the junction held 7 bases outside the gene matches. In germline, CDR1 is PRHDT, CDR2 FYEKMQ (reference sequence). The CDR3 spells CASSFKGTGEPYEQYF. CDR3 nucleotides: TGTGCCAGCAGCTTTAAGGGGACAGGGGAACCCTACGAGCAGTACTTC.

The chain uses TRBV5-4 and TRBJ1-1; D is uncertain. The CDR3 sequence is 13 residues long. Germline values: CDR1 SGHNT, CDR2 YYREEE (reference sequence). Trimming left V 2 bases short and J 7 bases short, with 12 bases between. The DNA of the CDR3 is TGTGCCAGCAGCTTCGACAACTCCCGTGAAGCTTTCTTT. Its translation: CASSFDNSREAFF.

The chain recombines TRBV5-4 with TRBJ2-5; maybe TRBD1 (6 bases). V was cut by 0 bases and J by 2 bases, with 8 bases left in between. This CDR3 is built from 14 residues. CDR1 and CDR2 (germline): SGHNT, YYREEE (reference sequence). CDR3 DNA: TGTGCCAGCAGCTTGGGACAGGAGCAAGAGACCCAGTACTTC. Protein sequence: CASSLGQEQETQYF.

This clone was observed a handful of times. DNA of the CDR3: TGTGCCAGCAGCTTAACAATCTCCGGGGAGACCCAGTACTTC. Translation: CASSLTISGETQYF. The chain links TRBV5-6 to TRBJ2-5; no definite D call. From germline, CDR1 is SGHDT and CDR2 YYEEEE. The length of the CDR3 is 14 residues. V lost 2 bases and J 5 bases, leaving 13 bases between the germline ends.